The clone carrying this T cell receptor (beta chain) came up many times. Looked up from germline, CDR1 is MGHDK and CDR2 is SYGVNS. V was cut by 6 bases and J by 1 base, with 6 bases left in between. The CDR3 length is 12 residues. The data were obtained in a study of blood T cell repertoires in COVID-19. Study overall: There were acute and convalescent COVID-19 samples, and they came from the United States, Italy and Spain.

Per the original data handling: By means of reference gene primer amplification, nucleated cell counts were estimated. Clones were read by immunoSEQ multiplex PCR, and TCRdb kept only the in-frame ones, dropping some. V, J and clone size are those of that table, while D and trimming were read from the DNA. The sample consists of about 320,000 clones, 75% to 90% of them appearing once. The sequence came from a woman between 25 and 40 years old who had been exposed to COVID-19. The rearrangement links TRBV25-1 to TRBJ1-1; D unclear. The material sequenced was PBMCs or T cells enriched from blood (not recorded which). CDR3 nucleotide sequence: TGTGCCAGCAGGGCTGAGAACACTGAAGCTTTCTTT. Translated, it gives CASRAENTEAFF.